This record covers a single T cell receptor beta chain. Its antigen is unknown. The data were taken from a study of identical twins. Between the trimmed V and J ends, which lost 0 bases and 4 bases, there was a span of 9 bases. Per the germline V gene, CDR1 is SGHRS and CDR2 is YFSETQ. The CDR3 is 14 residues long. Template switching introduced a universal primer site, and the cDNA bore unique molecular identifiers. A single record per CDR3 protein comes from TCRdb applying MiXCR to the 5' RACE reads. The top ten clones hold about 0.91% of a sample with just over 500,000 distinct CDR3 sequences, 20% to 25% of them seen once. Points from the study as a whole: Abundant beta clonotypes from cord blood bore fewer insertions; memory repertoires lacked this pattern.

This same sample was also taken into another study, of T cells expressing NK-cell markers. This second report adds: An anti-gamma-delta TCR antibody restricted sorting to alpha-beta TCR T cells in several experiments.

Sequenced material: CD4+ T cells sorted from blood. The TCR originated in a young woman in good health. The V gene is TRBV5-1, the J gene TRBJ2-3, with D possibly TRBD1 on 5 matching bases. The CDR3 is CASSLVSRADTQYF. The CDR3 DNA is TGCGCCAGCAGCTTGGTCTCCAGGGCAGATACGCAGTATTTT.